What follows are 31 T cell receptor beta chains derived from one specimen sequenced in a study of CD8+ T cells in alopecia areata. Extracted RNA was reverse transcribed, and the resulting cDNA served as sequencing template. Method: immunoSEQ multiplex PCR; TCRdb's copy keeps in-frame clones and lacks some. The sample includes roughly 280,000 clones, roughly 60% of them seen just once. Treatment described: oral pan-JAK inhibitor, 5-10 mg twice daily. Sequencing used CD4+ T cells sorted from blood, obtained at roughly week 52, from a patient treated with tofacitinib. The receptors were sampled from a human donor with alopecia areata.

This clone was counted only a few times. The chain joins TRBV29-1 to TRBJ2-1; D gene ambiguous. V lost 6 bases to trimming and J lost 7 bases, with 13 bases between them. The CDR3 has 12 residues. Germline lookup yields CDR1 SQVTM and CDR2 ANQGSEA. The CDR3 bases are TGCAGCGTCATTCCGGCCGGGAATGAGCAGTTCTTC. It encodes CSVIPAGNEQFF.

The sample holds a few counts of this clone. V usage is TRBV30 and J usage is TRBJ1-5; 7 bases map to TRBD1. Germline loops: CDR1 GTSNPN, CDR2 SVGIG (reference sequence). V lost 0 bases and J lost 6; bases outside the gene matches: 8. This CDR3 contains 15 residues. In DNA, the CDR3 is TGTGCCTGGAGTGTACTGGGACAGCCGGCTCAGCCCCAGCATTTT. Translated, it gives CAWSVLGQPAQPQHF. Filled out from reference TRBV30 and TRBJ1-5, the complete variable domain reads SQTIHQWPATLVQPVGSPLSLECTVEGTSNPNLYWYRQAAGRGLQLLFYSVGIGQISSEVPQNLSASRPQDRQFILSSKKLLLSDSGFYLCAWSVLGQPAQPQHFGDGTRLSIL.

The V and J genes are TRBV2 and TRBJ1-1, with D tentatively TRBD1 (6 bases). CDR3 length equals 15 residues. Germline V CDR1 and CDR2: SNHLY, FYNNEI. V was cut by 0 bases and J by 7 bases, with 15 bases left in between. In nucleotides, the CDR3 is TGTGCCAGCAGTGAAGCGCTTCTAGGAGGGGGTGAAGCTTTCTTT. Protein sequence: CASSEALLGGGEAFF.

This chain joins TRBV7-3 and TRBJ2-2; 7 bases are shared with TRBD1. Trimming cost V 4 bases and J 3 bases; bases outside gene matches: 2. Germline lookup yields CDR1 SGHTA and CDR2 FQGTGA. The CDR3 covers 14 residues. The CDR3 region has the DNA TGTGCCAGCAGCTCCGGGACAGACACCGGGGAGCTGTTTTTT. Its protein product is CASSSGTDTGELFF.

This clone was observed a few times. The chain couples TRBV2 to TRBJ2-2; no firm D call. Deletions cut 8 bases from V and 7 bases from J, with 20 bases between. The CDR3 runs 15 residues. The V gene's germline CDR1 is SNHLY and CDR2 FYNNEI. The CDR3 sequence is CASHPGQQGNGELFF. The CDR3 DNA reads as TGTGCCAGCCACCCGGGTCAGCAAGGAAACGGGGAGCTGTTTTTT. Drawing the rest from reference TRBV2 and TRBJ2-2, the complete variable domain is EPEVTQTPSHQVTQMGQEVILRCVPISNHLYFYWYRQILGQKVEFLVSFYNNEISEKSEIFDDQFSVERPDGSNFTLKIRSTKLEDSAMYFCASHPGQQGNGELFFGEGSRLTVL.

The V call is TRBV5-5, the J call TRBJ2-3, with unresolved D. The germline V gene encodes CDR1 SGHKS and CDR2 YYEKEE (reference sequence). The CDR3 covers 14 residues. V lost 0 bases to trimming and J lost 3 bases, with 8 bases between them. The CDR3 is CASSLELVTDTQYF. The CDR3 nucleotides are TGTGCCAGCAGCTTGGAGCTAGTAACAGATACGCAGTATTTT.

This chain connects TRBV7-8 to TRBJ1-2; TRBD1 might be the D (5 bases). The CDR3 contains 14 residues. Germline CDR1 is SGHVS and CDR2 is FQNEAQ. Trimming removed 1 base at V and 4 bases at J, with 10 bases between. The CDR3 DNA reads as TGTGCCAGCAGCTTAGAGGGGATACCCTATGGCTACACCTTC. This codes for CASSLEGIPYGYTF.

This clone was picked up a small number of times. The chain uses TRBV7-2 and TRBJ1-2, with a possible D match to TRBD1 (5 bases). Germline-derived CDR1 and CDR2 are SGHTA and FQGNSA. The V end was cut by 0 bases, the J end by 2 bases, with 10 bases between. The CDR3 extends over 15 amino acids. This chain's CDR3 is CASSLAGGLNYGYTF. As DNA, the CDR3 is TGTGCCAGCAGCTTAGCGGGGGGACTCAACTATGGCTACACCTTC.

CDR3 amino acids: CASSQGGTTGELFF. DNA for the CDR3: TGTGCCAGCAGCCAAGGGGGAACCACCGGGGAGCTGTTTTTT. This chain connects TRBV4-2 to TRBJ2-2; D remains ambiguous. The CDR3 is made up of 14 amino acids. The V gene lost 1 base and the J gene lost 4 bases, with 7 bases spanning the gap. Germline assignment: CDR1 LGHNA and CDR2 YNFKEQ.

The chain is built from TRBV7-2 and TRBJ1-1; D is uncertain. Germline V CDR1 and CDR2: SGHTA, FQGNSA. The CDR3 runs 14 residues. Trimming shortened V by 5 bases and J by 0 bases, and 10 bases separated the two germline ends. The CDR3 region is CASSIHLMNTEAFF. In DNA, the CDR3 is TGTGCCAGCAGCATCCACCTCATGAACACTGAAGCTTTCTTT.

This clone was detected only a few times. The V and J genes are TRBV29-1 and TRBJ2-3; D is uncertain. Germline CDR1 and CDR2: SQVTM and ANQGSEA. V dropped 4 bases and J dropped 5 bases, with 13 bases sitting between them. CDR3 size: 13 residues. The CDR3 sequence is CSVGARAGDTQYF. CDR3 DNA sequence: TGCAGCGTTGGGGCCCGGGCAGGAGATACGCAGTATTTT.

The chain joins TRBV6-6 to TRBJ2-3; weak D call: TRBD2 (6 bases). Germline CDR1 is MNHNY and CDR2 is SVGAGI (reference sequence). V shed 2 bases and J shed 9 bases, with 12 bases lying between them. There are 13 residues in the CDR3. CDR3 sequence: CASSYGGSRTQYF. The CDR3 DNA is TGTGCCAGCAGTTACGGGGGGTCGCGGACGCAGTATTTT.

The chain couples TRBV7-9 to TRBJ1-5; D gene uncertain. Germline-derived CDR1 and CDR2 are SEHNR and FQNEAQ (reference sequence). The CDR3 sequence is 13 residues long. V lost 4 bases, J lost 0 bases, and 4 bases lay in between. CDR3 in amino acids: CASSSYSNQPQHF. The CDR3 bases are TGTGCCAGCAGCTCCTATAGCAATCAGCCCCAGCATTTT.

V is TRBV30 and J is TRBJ1-2, with D possibly TRBD1 on 6 matching bases. Germline V gene lookup returns CDR1 GTSNPN and CDR2 SVGIG (reference sequence). The V gene lost 1 base and the J gene lost 4 bases, with 13 bases spanning the gap. The CDR3 has 14 amino acids. The CDR3 bases are TGTGCCTGGAGTGGAGAGGACAGTCCCTATGGCTACACCTTC. It encodes CAWSGEDSPYGYTF.

The chain is built from TRBV5-6 and TRBJ2-5, with D possibly being TRBD2 (5 bases). The CDR3 spans 13 residues. V lost 4 bases and J 4 bases, leaving 11 bases between the germline ends. The V gene's germline CDR1 is SGHDT and CDR2 YYEEEE. CDR3 residues: CASSLLARETQYF. The CDR3 region has the DNA TGTGCCAGCAGCCTTCTAGCCCGAGAGACCCAGTACTTC.

This clone has a single count. The chain uses TRBV5-1 and TRBJ2-5, with D perhaps given as TRBD1 or TRBD2 (5 bases each). Trimming shortened V by 0 bases and J by 1 base, and 10 bases separated the two germline ends. Germline CDR1 SGHRS, CDR2 YFSETQ. CDR3 length: 15 residues. DNA for the CDR3: TGCGCCAGCAGCTTGGCCAACGGGGCCCAAGAGACCCAGTACTTC. This translates into CASSLANGAQETQYF.

The gene calls are TRBV30 and TRBJ2-7; D may be TRBD2 (5 bases). Germline V lookup: CDR1 GTSNPN, CDR2 SVGIG (reference sequence). The CDR3 is made up of 13 amino acids. Trimming took off 2 bases at V and 6 bases at J, with 14 bases between the two ends. The CDR3 sequence is CAWSPPGSGEQYF. CDR3 nucleotide sequence: TGTGCCTGGAGTCCCCCGGGGAGTGGCGAGCAGTACTTC.

The J gene is TRBJ1-1, the V gene TRBV2; D is unresolved. This CDR3 comprises 14 residues. Looked up from germline, CDR1 is SNHLY and CDR2 is FYNNEI. V dropped 8 bases and J dropped 5 bases, with 18 bases sitting between them. The CDR3 nucleotides read TGTGCCAGCTTTTTCCGGGATCCGGGGACTGAAGCTTTCTTT. Protein: CASFFRDPGTEAFF. Variable domain in full (rest from reference TRBV2 and TRBJ1-1): EPEVTQTPSHQVTQMGQEVILRCVPISNHLYFYWYRQILGQKVEFLVSFYNNEISEKSEIFDDQFSVERPDGSNFTLKIRSTKLEDSAMYFCASFFRDPGTEAFFGQGTRLTVV.

The genes are TRBV25-1 and TRBJ1-6; TRBD1 is a possible D gene (5 bases). The germline V gene has CDR1 MGHDK and CDR2 SYGVNS. This CDR3 comprises 15 residues. V shed 3 bases and J shed 14 bases, with 20 bases lying between them. CDR3 in amino acids: CASSDAGPTTLALHF. DNA of the CDR3: TGTGCCAGCAGTGATGCAGGGCCTACTACTTTGGCCCTCCACTTT. The entire variable domain, with the rest obtained from reference TRBV25-1 and TRBJ1-6, is as follows: EADIYQTPRYLVIGTGKKITLECSQTMGHDKMYWYQQDPGMELHLIHYSYGVNSTEKGDLSSESTVSRIRTEHFPLTLESARPSHTSQYLCASSDAGPTTLALHFGNGTRLTVT.

This chain uses TRBV6-6 with TRBJ2-7; a possible D gene is TRBD1 (6 bases). The CDR3 covers 13 residues. The V end was cut by 1 base, the J end by 2 bases, with 6 bases between. Germline V gene data show CDR1 as MNHNY and CDR2 as SVGAGI (reference sequence). The CDR3 region is CASSYYRAYEQYF. Here the CDR3 DNA reads TGTGCCAGCAGTTACTACAGGGCCTACGAGCAGTACTTC.

The rearrangement links TRBV29-1 to TRBJ2-3; D is possibly TRBD1 (5 bases). Trimming stripped 8 bases from V and 5 bases from J, with 17 bases between. The length of the CDR3 is 13 residues. The germline V gene has CDR1 SQVTM and CDR2 ANQGSEA. This CDR3 reads CSIWGSQGDTQYF. The CDR3 bases are TGCAGCATCTGGGGTTCTCAGGGAGATACGCAGTATTTT.

The chain combines TRBV19 with TRBJ1-6; D gene uncertain. The ends were cut back, 6 bases at V and 10 bases at J, with 10 bases in the middle. This CDR3 is built from 12 residues. CDR1 and CDR2 from the germline V gene are LNHDA and SQIVND (reference sequence). CDR3 bases: TGTGCCAGTAGCCCCCCCGACTCACCCCTCCACTTT. Protein: CASSPPDSPLHF.

The V gene is TRBV6-5, the J gene TRBJ2-7; D remains ambiguous. Trimming took 6 bases from V and 2 from J, leaving 8 bases between them. Germline V CDR1 and CDR2: MNHEY, SVGAGI. The CDR3 has 12 amino acids. The CDR3 is CASSGTPYEQYF. CDR3 sequence (DNA): TGTGCCAGCAGCGGTACACCCTACGAGCAGTACTTC.

In its sample, this clone was seen once. V and J are TRBV30 and TRBJ1-1; unclear D gene. Trimming took 3 bases from V and 1 from J, leaving 3 bases between them. The CDR3 has 11 amino acids. Germline assignment: CDR1 GTSNPN and CDR2 SVGIG (reference sequence). CDR3 in amino acids: CAWSKNTEAFF. CDR3 nucleotide sequence: TGTGCCTGGAGCAAGAACACTGAAGCTTTCTTT.

The genes are TRBV11-2 and TRBJ2-5, with D possibly matching TRBD1 (6 bases). Germline CDR1 and CDR2: SGHAT and FQNNGV. Trimming took 2 bases from V and 0 from J, leaving 10 bases between them. The CDR3 totals 15 residues. CDR3 nucleotide sequence: TGTGCCAGCAGCTTATGGACAGAGTACCAAGAGACCCAGTACTTC. Translating it yields CASSLWTEYQETQYF.

This clone was detected ten times or more. This chain uses TRBV10-2 with TRBJ2-3; 7 nucleotides line up with TRBD1. This CDR3 is built from 16 residues. Germline values: CDR1 WSHSY, CDR2 SAAADI. V lost 4 bases and J lost 4; bases outside the gene matches: 11. The chain's CDR3 is CASSGHGTAKPDTQYF. The DNA for the CDR3 is TGCGCCAGCAGTGGTCACGGGACAGCTAAGCCAGATACGCAGTATTTT.

The chain employs TRBV28 and TRBJ2-1; perhaps TRBD1 as D (6 bases). The CDR3 is 19 amino acids. Trimming removed 3 bases from V and 0 bases from J, with 21 bases in between. CDR1 and CDR2 (germline): MDHEN, SYDVKM. Here the CDR3 reads CASSFRGQPLLSSYNEQFF. CDR3 DNA: TGTGCCAGCAGTTTTAGAGGACAGCCTCTCTTAAGCTCCTACAATGAGCAGTTCTTC.

J is TRBJ2-7 and V is TRBV10-3; D may match TRBD1 or TRBD2 (5 bases each). Looked up from germline, CDR1 is ENHRY and CDR2 is SYGVKD. The CDR3 loop spans 11 amino acids. V gave up 10 bases and J gave up 2 bases, with 9 bases separating them. CDR3 residues: CATGTAYEQYF. The CDR3 nucleotides are TGTGCCACTGGGACCGCCTACGAGCAGTACTTC.

The J gene is TRBJ2-5, the V gene TRBV30; either TRBD1 or TRBD2 may supply D (6 bases each). The V gene lost 4 bases and the J gene lost 5 bases, with 14 bases spanning the gap. Per germline, CDR1 GTSNPN and CDR2 SVGIG (reference sequence). The CDR3 is 13 residues long. The CDR3: CAWTGGRLETQYF. CDR3 DNA: TGTGCCTGGACTGGGGGGCGCTTGGAGACCCAGTACTTC.

This rearrangement joins TRBV9 to TRBJ2-5, with D possibly matching TRBD2 (7 bases). The germline CDR1 and CDR2 sequences are SGDLS and YYNGEE. Trimming cost V 0 bases and J 5 bases, with 14 bases left between them. The CDR3 totals 15 residues. The CDR3: CASSVGGGAWETQYF. In nucleotides, the CDR3 is TGTGCCAGCAGCGTAGGTGGGGGGGCATGGGAGACCCAGTACTTC.

This rearrangement joins TRBV5-1 to TRBJ2-1; D is undetermined. Germline assignment: CDR1 SGHRS and CDR2 YFSETQ. CDR3 length: 15 amino acids. Trimming removed 4 bases from V and 7 bases from J, with 18 bases in between. CDR3 amino acids: CASSQGWASENEQFF. The CDR3 region has the DNA TGCGCCAGCAGCCAAGGCTGGGCGAGTGAGAATGAGCAGTTCTTC.